This TCR beta chain is from a study of a mutant IDH1 vaccine in newly diagnosed glioma. Study summary: A roughly 62% male, approximately 38% female split and a mean age of approximately 38 years characterized treated patients. Findings of the study overall: Changes in the top peripheral T cell clonotypes seemingly had no bearing on pseudoprogression.

Profiling relied on immunoSEQ multiplex PCR, and the TCRdb table lists in-frame clones only, not all of them. This table has roughly 70,000 clones, 84% appearing once. Worth noting for this clone: The antigen is not known.

The time point is: week 23, last vaccination. Alongside topical imiquimod, each dose of vaccine comprised 300 ug of mutant IDH1 20-mer peptide. Those who donated had recent WHO grade 3 or 4 IDH1-mutant, ATRX-lost astrocytomas. This CDR3 is built from 14 residues. Trimming stripped 6 bases from V and 6 bases from J, with 15 bases between. Germline values: CDR1 SGHRS, CDR2 YFSETQ. Sequences were derived from PBMCs, sampled from a glioma patient whose treatment included an IDH1 peptide vaccine. The V gene is TRBV5-1, the J gene TRBJ2-2; D perhaps matches TRBD1 (5 bases). The TCR comes from a man younger than 30 with glioma. The CDR3 here is CASTHSGRAGELFF. DNA for the CDR3: TGCGCCAGCACCCACTCAGGCAGGGCCGGGGAGCTGTTTTTT.